Presented here are 20 T cell receptor beta chains from one specimen sequenced in a study of cytomegalovirus exposure and HLA in healthy donors. Researchers ran the PCR with 60 Vbeta and 13 Jbeta primers. The method was immunoSEQ multiplex PCR; TCRdb's version includes in-frame clones alone and lacks a portion of them. This sample has fewer than 120,000 clones, with around four fifths found just once. The sample consisted of PBMCs. These receptors came from a young man in good health and CMV-seropositive.

V is TRBV5-1 and J is TRBJ2-5; 7 bases match TRBD2. J gave up 5 bases and V 4 bases, and 2 bases lay outside the gene matches. CDR3 length: 12 amino acids. Germline CDR1 and CDR2: SGHRS and YFSETQ. In DNA form, the CDR3 reads TGCGCCAGCAGCCCGCGGGGGGAGACCCAGTACTTC. Encoded protein: CASSPRGETQYF.

The V and J genes are TRBV10-2 and TRBJ2-1, with TRBD2 matching over 10 bases. The germline V gene has CDR1 WSHSY and CDR2 SAAADI. With V trimmed by 2 bases and J by 6 bases, 4 bases remained unmatched. The CDR3 is made up of 15 amino acids. The CDR3 region has the DNA TGCGCCAGCAGTGAGGGACTAGCGGCTATCAATGAGCAGTTCTTC. Its translation: CASSEGLAAINEQFF.

This clone was detected only once. This chain uses TRBV9 with TRBJ1-2, with D maybe TRBD1 (5 bases). The length of the CDR3 is 14 residues. V was cut by 4 bases and J by 4 bases, with 14 bases left in between. The germline V gene encodes CDR1 SGDLS and CDR2 YYNGEE. The CDR3 spells CASSIRTDTYGYTF. CDR3 bases: TGTGCCAGCAGCATAAGGACGGACACCTATGGCTACACCTTC.

This clone showed up just a few times. The chain has TRBV2 and TRBJ1-3; D perhaps matches TRBD1 (5 bases). Germline CDR1 reads SNHLY; CDR2 reads FYNNEI. The CDR3 totals 14 residues. The V gene lost 2 bases and the J gene lost 2 bases, with 7 bases spanning the gap. The CDR3 nucleotides read TGTGCCAGCAGTGAACCCAGGGCTGGAAACACCATATATTTT. Amino acid sequence: CASSEPRAGNTIYF.

The chain couples TRBV9 to TRBJ2-1; 8 bases align to TRBD2. Germline-derived CDR1 and CDR2 are SGDLS and YYNGEE. The V gene end was trimmed by 4 bases and the J gene end by 5 bases; junction bases not matched to a gene: 11. The CDR3 contains 16 residues. In DNA form, the CDR3 reads TGTGCCAGCAGCTTAACGGGACTAGGCTATAACAATGAGCAGTTCTTC. This encodes CASSLTGLGYNNEQFF.

This clone was counted only a few times. The genes are TRBV27 and TRBJ1-4, with 9 bases matching TRBD1. The V gene end was trimmed by 5 bases and the J gene end by 6 bases; junction bases not matched to a gene: 4. Germline V CDR1 and CDR2: MNHEY, SMNVEV (reference sequence). The CDR3 runs to 14 residues. CDR3 in amino acids: CASSPWTGDEKLFF. DNA for the CDR3: TGTGCCAGCAGTCCCTGGACAGGGGATGAAAAACTGTTTTTT.

This clone occurred a few times. This sequence joins TRBV4-1 and TRBJ2-6; tentatively, D is TRBD2 (5 bases). CDR1 is MGHRA and CDR2 is YSYEKL in the germline V gene. The CDR3 runs 18 residues. With 1 base removed from V and 0 bases from J, the gap between germline ends came to 13 bases. CDR3 sequence reads: CASSQAHGGLSGANVLTF. CDR3 bases: TGCGCCAGCAGCCAAGCACATGGAGGACTCTCTGGGGCCAACGTCCTGACTTTC.

The J gene is TRBJ1-2, the V gene TRBV10-3; D is unresolved. The CDR3 is 13 residues long. CDR1 is ENHRY, CDR2 SYGVKD, per germline. Trimming shortened V by 3 bases and J by 7 bases, and 12 bases separated the two germline ends. The CDR3 region has the DNA TGTGCCATCAGTGACCAAACAGAAGGTGGCTACACCTTC. Protein sequence: CAISDQTEGGYTF.

The rearrangement links TRBV10-1 to TRBJ2-7; TRBD1 agrees at 8 bases. This CDR3 is built from 14 residues. The V and J ends lost 5 bases and 5 bases, in that order; junction bases with no gene match: 8. Looked up from germline, CDR1 is WNHNN and CDR2 is SYGVQD (reference sequence). The DNA for the CDR3 is TGCGCCAGCAGTACCTCCGGGACAGGACACGAGCAGTACTTC. Translated: CASSTSGTGHEQYF.

This clone was observed a single time. The V and J genes are TRBV7-3 and TRBJ1-1, with 7 bases fitting TRBD1. V shed 5 bases and J 5 bases; nucleotides not matched to a gene: 5. The V gene's germline CDR1 is SGHTA and CDR2 FQGTGA. The CDR3 consists of 13 residues. CDR3 loop: CASSQQGLTEAFF. The CDR3 nucleotides are TGTGCCAGCAGCCAACAGGGGTTGACTGAAGCTTTCTTT.

The J gene is TRBJ2-1, the V gene TRBV5-1; D is uncertain. V gave up 0 bases and J gave up 2 bases, with 9 bases separating them. The CDR3 consists of 15 residues. The germline V gene has CDR1 SGHRS and CDR2 YFSETQ. The CDR3 region has the DNA TGCGCCAGCAGCTTGGCTGGCAGTACCTACAATGAGCAGTTCTTC. Encoded protein: CASSLAGSTYNEQFF. Full variable domain (rest looked up from reference TRBV5-1 and TRBJ2-1): KAGVTQTPRYLIKTRGQQVTLSCSPISGHRSVSWYQQTPGQGLQFLFEYFSETQRNKGNFPGRFSGRQFSNSRSEMNVSTLELGDSALYLCASSLAGSTYNEQFFGPGTRLTVL.

The rearrangement links TRBV18 to TRBJ2-1; perhaps TRBD1 as D (5 bases). The CDR3 has 18 residues. Germline values: CDR1 KGHSH, CDR2 LQKENI. V shed 3 bases and J shed 3 bases, with 21 bases lying between them. The CDR3 bases are TGTGCCAGCTCACCTCTACTCCCAAGGGGCGCTTTCTACAATGAGCAGTTCTTC. Its protein product is CASSPLLPRGAFYNEQFF.

The chain recombines TRBV29-1 with TRBJ1-2; 7 bases are shared with TRBD1. The ends lost 4 bases at V and 8 bases at J; junction bases unmatched: 7. The CDR3 covers 12 residues. Germline V gives CDR1 SQVTM, CDR2 ANQGSEA. The CDR3 protein is CSVGTGSPGYTF. In DNA form, the CDR3 reads TGCAGCGTTGGGACAGGATCCCCCGGCTACACCTTC.

This clone was counted between two and nine times. The gene calls are TRBV18 and TRBJ2-3, with 7 bases that match TRBD2. Germline loops: CDR1 KGHSH, CDR2 LQKENI. Germline trimming cut 3 bases from V and 4 bases from J; bases unmatched to any gene: 7. The CDR3 sequence is 15 residues long. The CDR3 region has the DNA TGTGCCAGCTCACCGACGGGGGGAGGGGCAGATACGCAGTATTTT. As protein: CASSPTGGGADTQYF.

V and J are TRBV14 and TRBJ2-7, with a weak D call TRBD1 (6 bases). This CDR3 comprises 16 residues. Germline CDR1 reads SGHDN; CDR2 reads FVKESK. The V end was cut by 4 bases, the J end by 2 bases, with 18 bases between. CDR3 region: CASSLIADSDTYEQYF. CDR3 DNA sequence: TGTGCCAGCAGCCTCATTGCGGACAGTGACACCTACGAGCAGTACTTC. Full variable domain (missing parts from reference TRBV14 and TRBJ2-7): EAGVTQFPSHSVIEKGQTVTLRCDPISGHDNLYWYRRVMGKEIKFLLHFVKESKQDESGMPNNRFLAERTGGTYSTLKVQPAELEDSGVYFCASSLIADSDTYEQYFGPGTRLTVT.

The CDR3: CSVVSLGGWRTQYF. The CDR3, as DNA: TGCAGCGTTGTCAGTTTAGGGGGTTGGAGGACCCAGTACTTC. J is TRBJ2-5 and V is TRBV29-1; a possible D gene is TRBD1 (6 bases). The CDR3 is 14 amino acids. Germline CDR1 and CDR2: SQVTM and ANQGSEA. The V gene lost 4 bases and the J gene lost 7 bases, with 19 bases spanning the gap.

The CDR3 spells CASQSGGDTGELFF. The CDR3 nucleotides are TGTGCCAGCCAGAGCGGGGGGGACACCGGGGAGCTGTTTTTT. The rearrangement uses TRBV25-1 and TRBJ2-2; 10 bases fit TRBD2. Germline assignment: CDR1 MGHDK and CDR2 SYGVNS. The CDR3 totals 14 residues. V dropped 8 bases and J dropped 3; count of bases not matched to a gene: 3.

The chain is built from TRBV11-3 and TRBJ2-6; 11 bases are shared with TRBD1. V lost 3 bases and J lost 2; bases outside the gene matches: 0. Germline-derived CDR1 and CDR2 are SGHNT and YENEEA. The CDR3 spans 16 residues. Here the CDR3 DNA reads TGTGCCAGCAGCTTGGGACAGGGGGCTGGGGCCAACGTCCTGACTTTC. Translating it yields CASSLGQGAGANVLTF.

The gene calls are TRBV9 and TRBJ2-3, with no clear D. Between the trimmed V and J ends, which lost 4 bases and 1 base, there was a span of 7 bases. This CDR3 spans 13 amino acids. Germline-derived CDR1 and CDR2 are SGDLS and YYNGEE. CDR3 sequence: CASSQTRTDTQYF. DNA for the CDR3: TGTGCCAGCAGCCAGACACGCACAGATACGCAGTATTTT.

This chain connects TRBV7-9 to TRBJ2-7; 7 positions match TRBD2. The germline CDR1 and CDR2 sequences are SEHNR and FQNEAQ (reference sequence). V gave up 2 bases and J gave up 0 bases; unmatched junction bases: 10. The CDR3 sequence is 17 residues long. The CDR3 loop reads CASSLTGSGFSSYEQYF. The CDR3 DNA reads as TGTGCCAGCAGCTTAACGGGTAGCGGGTTTAGCTCCTACGAGCAGTACTTC.